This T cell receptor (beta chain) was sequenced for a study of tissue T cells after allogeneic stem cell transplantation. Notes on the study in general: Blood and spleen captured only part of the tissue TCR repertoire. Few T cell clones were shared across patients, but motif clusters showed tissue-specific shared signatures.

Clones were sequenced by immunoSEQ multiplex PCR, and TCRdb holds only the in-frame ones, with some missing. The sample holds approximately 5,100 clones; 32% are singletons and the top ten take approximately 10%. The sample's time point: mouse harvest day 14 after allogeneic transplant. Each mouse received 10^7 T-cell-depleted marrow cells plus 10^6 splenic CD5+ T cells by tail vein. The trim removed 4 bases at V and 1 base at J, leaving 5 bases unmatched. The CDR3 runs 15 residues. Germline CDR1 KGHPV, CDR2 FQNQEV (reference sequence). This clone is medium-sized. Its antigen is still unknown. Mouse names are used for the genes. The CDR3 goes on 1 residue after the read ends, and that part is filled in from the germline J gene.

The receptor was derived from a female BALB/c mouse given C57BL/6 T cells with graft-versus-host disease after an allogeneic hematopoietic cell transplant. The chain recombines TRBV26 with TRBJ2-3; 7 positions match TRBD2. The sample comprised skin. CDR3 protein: CASSRGGRGAETLYF. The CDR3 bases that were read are TGTGCCAGCAGTCGTGGGGGGAGAGGTGCAGAAACGCTGTAT. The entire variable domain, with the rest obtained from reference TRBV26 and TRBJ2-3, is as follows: NSKVIQTPRYLVKGQGQKAKMRCIPEKGHPVVFWYQQNKNNEFKFLINFQNQEVLQQIDMTEKRFSAECPSNSPCSLEIQSSEAGDSALYLCASSRGGRGAETLYFGSGTRLTVL.